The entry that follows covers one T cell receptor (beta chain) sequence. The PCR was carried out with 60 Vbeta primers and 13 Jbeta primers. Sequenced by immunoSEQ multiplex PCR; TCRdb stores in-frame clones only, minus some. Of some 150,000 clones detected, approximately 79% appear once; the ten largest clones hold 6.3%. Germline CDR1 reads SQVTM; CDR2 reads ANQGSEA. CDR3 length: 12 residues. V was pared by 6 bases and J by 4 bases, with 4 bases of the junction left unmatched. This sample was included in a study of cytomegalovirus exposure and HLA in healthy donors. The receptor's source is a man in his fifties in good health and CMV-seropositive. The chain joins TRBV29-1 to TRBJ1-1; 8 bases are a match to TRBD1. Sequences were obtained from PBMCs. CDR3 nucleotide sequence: TGCAGCGTGCGTACAGGGGGCACTGAAGCTTTCTTT. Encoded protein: CSVRTGGTEAFF. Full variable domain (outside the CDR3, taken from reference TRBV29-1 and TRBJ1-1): SAVISQKPSRDICQRGTSLTIQCQVDSQVTMMFWYRQQPGQSLTLIATANQGSEATYESGFVIDKFPISRPNLTFSTLTVSNMSPEDSSIYLCSVRTGGTEAFFGQGTRLTVV.